A selection of T cell receptor beta chains follows, all from one sample in a study of shared clonotypes between healthy human individuals. Produced via immunoSEQ multiplex PCR; TCRdb's table is partial and in-frame only. The table records millions of clones, 93% of them present only once. The sample was naive CD8+ T cells from PBMCs. The receptor source for this set is a man aged 18 to 35 in good health. Some clones in this sample may be carry-over from other donors' samples. Both conserved end residues are part of each CDR3. The D gene is left open where the match is weak. For some rows the clone size is stated as once, few or many, or as a class when expanded; others skip it.

D gene	clone size	V gene	J gene	CDR3 DNA	CDR3 protein
-	-	TRBV14	TRBJ2-7	TGTGCCAGCAGCCAGGACATCATGGTTCACGAGCAGTACTTC	CASSQDIMVHEQYF
-	-	TRBV10-1	TRBJ1-1	TGCGCCAGCCCACTCCGGACGAACACTGAAGCTTTCTTT	CASPLRTNTEAFF
TRBD1	-	TRBV7-3	TRBJ1-1	TGTGCCAGCAGCTTTGGGACAGGGGTCACTGAAGCTTTCTTT	CASSFGTGVTEAFF
-	-	TRBV4-3	TRBJ2-3	TGCGCCAGCAGCCAAGATTTTCCAGCGTCTAGCACAGATACGCAGTATTTT	CASSQDFPASSTDTQYF
-	-	TRBV27	TRBJ2-7	TGTGCCAGCAGTCTAGCCCCGGGACCAACAATTGTCTACGAGCAGTACTTC	CASSLAPGPTIVYEQYF
-	-	TRBV28	TRBJ1-4	TGTGCCAGCAATCCCGAAGGTAGGGGCTGGAGTGAAAAACTGTTTTTT	CASNPEGRGWSEKLFF
TRBD2	-	TRBV19	TRBJ2-1	TGTGCCAGTAGCTTTAGCGGGACCCTCTACAATGAGCAGTTCTTC	CASSFSGTLYNEQFF
-	-	TRBV7-2	TRBJ2-7	TGTGCCAGCAGCTCCCTGACTGGCAGGGGTCTTTACGAGCAGTACTTC	CASSSLTGRGLYEQYF
-	-	TRBV10-1	TRBJ2-2	TGCGCCAGCACCGCATCGGGACGCACTTCCGAGAGGAACACCGGGGAGCTGTTTTTT	CASTASGRTSERNTGELFF
TRBD1	-	TRBV7-2	TRBJ1-5	TGTGCCAGCAGCTTAGCCGCTGTTGCGGGCAGGGGGGTGAGAACCCAGCATTTT	CASSLAAVAGRGVRTQHF
TRBD2	-	TRBV4-1	TRBJ2-7	TGCGCCAGCAGCCTTAGCGGGAGGGCGGGCAACGAGCAGTACTTC	CASSLSGRAGNEQYF
-	-	TRBV7-9	TRBJ1-2	TGTGCCAGCTCCCACGATCGGACGGTAGACTATGGCTACACCTTC	CASSHDRTVDYGYTF
-	-	TRBV19	TRBJ1-2	TGTGCCAGTATGGGTATGTTGGAGGACCAGAACTATGGCTACACCTTC	CASMGMLEDQNYGYTF
-	-	TRBV11-2	TRBJ1-2	TGTGCCAGCAGCCATACAACTAAATATAGATACACCTTC	CASSHTTKYRYTF
-	-	TRBV29-1	TRBJ2-7	TGCAGCGCTACAGACAGGATAAGCTCCTACGAGCAGTACTTC	CSATDRISSYEQYF
-	-	TRBV25-1	TRBJ2-3	TGTGCCAGCAGTGAGGCTGGCCCCACAGATACGCAGTATTTT	CASSEAGPTDTQYF
-	-	TRBV7-9	TRBJ1-2	TGTGCCAGCAGCTTAGGAGTATCCGGGCACTATGGCTACACCTTC	CASSLGVSGHYGYTF
-	-	TRBV28	TRBJ2-3	TGTGCCAGCAGTTTATTCAGAGATCGCACAGATACGCAGTATTTT	CASSLFRDRTDTQYF
-	-	TRBV25-1	TRBJ2-2	TGTGCCAGCAGTGAATATGGCGGGGGCAACAGGGAGCTGTTTTTT	CASSEYGGGNRELFF
-	-	TRBV5-1	TRBJ2-2	TGCGCCAGCAGCTGGGACCTGACAGAATATCGGAACACCGGGGAGCTGTTTTTT	CASSWDLTEYRNTGELFF
-	-	TRBV4-1	TRBJ2-7	TGCGCCAGCAGCCAAGAAAACAGGAACTACGAGCAGTACTTC	CASSQENRNYEQYF
-	once	TRBV25-1	TRBJ2-7	TGTGCCAGCAGTGACAGGGACACCCTCGGGGTGTTCGAGCAGTACTTC	CASSDRDTLGVFEQYF
TRBD1	-	TRBV5-1	TRBJ2-7	TGCGCCAGCAGCCCATCGACAGGGTTGGGCTACGAGCAGTACTTC	CASSPSTGLGYEQYF
TRBD2	-	TRBV5-1	TRBJ2-1	TGCGCCAGCAGCCCGGGACTAGCGGGAGTACTCGAGCAGTTCTTC	CASSPGLAGVLEQFF
TRBD1	-	TRBV4-3	TRBJ2-7	TGCGCCAGCAGCGGGGACAGCCCCTACGAGCAGTACTTC	CASSGDSPYEQYF
-	-	TRBV7-9	TRBJ2-1	TGTGCCAGCAGCTTCAGTCTGGATGAGCAGTTCTTC	CASSFSLDEQFF
TRBD2	once	TRBV5-4	TRBJ2-7	TGTGCCAGCAGCCCGGGACTAGCGGGGACCTACGAGCAGTACTTC	CASSPGLAGTYEQYF
-	-	TRBV4-1	TRBJ2-7	TGCGCCAGCAGCCTAAGTCGGGTTCCGACCTACGAGCAGTACTTC	CASSLSRVPTYEQYF
TRBD2	once	TRBV7-9	TRBJ2-7	TGTGCCAGCAGCCGCTATCCCACTAGCGGGAGAATTTACGAGCAGTACTTC	CASSRYPTSGRIYEQYF
-	-	TRBV6-1	TRBJ2-1	TGTGCCGGCGCAGACGGGGGCTCCTACAATGAGCAGTTCTTC	CAGADGGSYNEQFF
-	-	TRBV5-1	TRBJ2-3	TGCGCCAGCAGCTTTGTCCTAGTCACAGATACGCAGTATTTT	CASSFVLVTDTQYF
-	-	TRBV5-1	TRBJ1-5	TGCGCCATCCCTGTGCGCTATAGCAATCAGCCCCAGCATTTT	CAIPVRYSNQPQHF
TRBD2	-	TRBV4-3	TRBJ2-2	TGCGCCAGCAGCCAAGATTGGCGCGGGAGGGATGGGAACGGGGAGCTGTTTTTT	CASSQDWRGRDGNGELFF
TRBD1	-	TRBV7-9	TRBJ1-2	TGTGCCAGCAGCTTCTCCGGGACAGGGCGAGATGGCTACACCTTC	CASSFSGTGRDGYTF
TRBD1	-	TRBV28	TRBJ2-7	TGTGCCAGCAGTTCCATTCACGCGGGACAGGGCTACGAGCAGTACTTC	CASSSIHAGQGYEQYF
-	-	TRBV7-3	TRBJ2-7	TGTGCCAGCAGCCCCCTGGGGGGAAGGGGAGACGAGCAGTACTTC	CASSPLGGRGDEQYF
-	-	TRBV7-9	TRBJ2-5	TGTGCCAGCAGCGCGCCTCGTGTAGGGCGGCTGGGGGAGACCCAGTACTTC	CASSAPRVGRLGETQYF
-	-	TRBV6-5	TRBJ1-5	TGTGCCAGCAGTTACCGACAGATCAACAATCAGCCCCAGCATTTT	CASSYRQINNQPQHF
-	-	TRBV6-6	TRBJ2-5	TGTGCCAGCGTCCTCGGGGGAACCCAAGAGACCCAGTACTTC	CASVLGGTQETQYF
TRBD2	-	TRBV7-9	TRBJ2-3	TGTGCCAGCAGCCCGTTTGCGGGAGTAAGGACAGATACGCAGTATTTT	CASSPFAGVRTDTQYF
-	-	TRBV19	TRBJ2-1	TGTGCCAGTAGTATCGGCAGGGGCCCCTACAATGAGCAGTTCTTC	CASSIGRGPYNEQFF
TRBD1	-	TRBV28	TRBJ1-4	TGTGCCAGCAGCCTACGGGACAGCACAGGGAATGAAAAACTGTTTTTT	CASSLRDSTGNEKLFF
TRBD1	-	TRBV27	TRBJ1-1	TGTGCCAGCAGTTTATCGACAGGGACTGAAGCTTTCTTT	CASSLSTGTEAFF
-	-	TRBV5-1	TRBJ2-1	TGCGCCAGCAGCGGTCTAGGGGTCAATGAGCAGTTCTTC	CASSGLGVNEQFF
-	-	TRBV28	TRBJ2-2	TGTGCCAGCAGTTTCCTCCTCTCGTGGGATCCCGGGGAGCTGTTTTTT	CASSFLLSWDPGELFF
-	-	TRBV28	TRBJ1-3	TGTGCCAGCAAAACCGGGACACTTAGAACAACCTCTGGAAACACCATATATTTT	CASKTGTLRTTSGNTIYF
TRBD2	-	TRBV19	TRBJ2-1	TGTGCCAGTAGTATAGGTGGGGGGATAGCGGGCCACCCATACAATGAGCAGTTCTTC	CASSIGGGIAGHPYNEQFF
TRBD1	-	TRBV7-8	TRBJ1-4	TGTGCCAGCAGCTTACCCGGACAGGGAGATCCTGCAACTAATGAAAAACTGTTTTTT	CASSLPGQGDPATNEKLFF
-	-	TRBV28	TRBJ1-5	TGTGCCAGCAGTTCCCTTCAGCCCCAGCATTTT	CASSSLQPQHF
TRBD1	few	TRBV2	TRBJ1-1	TGTGCCAGCAGCTGGGACAGGGGGAACACTGAAGCTTTCTTT	CASSWDRGNTEAFF
-	-	TRBV11-2	TRBJ2-4	TGTGCCAGCAGCCTTGCAAACAAAAACATTCAGTACTTC	CASSLANKNIQYF
-	-	TRBV5-6	TRBJ1-4	TGTGCCAGCAGCTTGTTGGGGAACGTGCGGGAAAAACTGTTTTTT	CASSLLGNVREKLFF
-	-	TRBV7-2	TRBJ2-1	TGTGCCAGCAGGTTAGGGGACTCAGTAAACAATGAGCAGTTCTTC	CASRLGDSVNNEQFF
TRBD2	-	TRBV9	TRBJ2-5	TGTGCCAGCAGTGCCCCCAAGGAGGGCGGGAGTCGTTCGGAGACCCAGTACTTC	CASSAPKEGGSRSETQYF
TRBD1	once	TRBV7-9	TRBJ1-4	TGTGCCAGCAGCTTACCCCAGACAGGGGGGGACGATGAAAAACTGTTTTTT	CASSLPQTGGDDEKLFF